Following are 26 T cell receptor beta chains from one sample sequenced in a study of shared clonotypes between healthy human individuals. Clones were sequenced by immunoSEQ multiplex PCR, and TCRdb holds only the in-frame ones, with some missing. The sample holds millions of clones; about 92% are singletons and the top ten take about 0.37%. The source material was naive CD4+ T cells from PBMCs. The subset here: CD45RA+ positively selected. These receptor sequences come from a man aged 18 to 30 in good health. Some clones in this sample may be carry-over from other donors' samples.

To note about this clone: The sample has other DNA sequences that encode this CDR3 too. The chain is built from TRBV19 and TRBJ1-1; D unclear. This CDR3 has 14 residues. The V end lost 1 base, the J end lost 3 bases, and 9 bases lay between the germline ends. In germline, CDR1 is LNHDA, CDR2 SQIVND (reference sequence). The CDR3 DNA sequence: TGTGCCAGTAGTATAGTAGGCGGGGACACTGAAGCTTTCTTT. Translated, it gives CASSIVGGDTEAFF.

The J gene is TRBJ1-1, the V gene TRBV7-9, with TRBD1 identical over 7 bases. CDR3 length: 15 residues. The V gene end was trimmed by 2 bases and the J gene end by 7 bases; junction bases not matched to a gene: 10. Germline assignment: CDR1 SEHNR and CDR2 FQNEAQ (reference sequence). CDR3: CASSLPGQAPIEAFF. CDR3 bases: TGTGCCAGCAGCTTACCAGGACAGGCCCCTATTGAAGCTTTCTTT.

V gene TRBV6-1 combines with J gene TRBJ2-2, with TRBD1 identical over 7 bases. J lost 3 bases, V lost 0 bases, and 4 bases had no gene match. Germline-derived CDR1 and CDR2 are MNHNS and SASEGT. The CDR3 totals 16 residues. CDR3: CASSEAYRGYTGELFF. CDR3 sequence (DNA): TGTGCCAGCAGTGAAGCGTACAGGGGATACACCGGGGAGCTGTTTTTT.

The V call is TRBV4-1, the J call TRBJ1-2, with D unresolved. V gave up 3 bases and J gave up 8 bases, with 22 bases separating them. Germline CDR1 MGHRA, CDR2 YSYEKL. The CDR3 runs 16 residues. The CDR3, as DNA: TGCGCCAGCAGCCAGTTGATGGCCGTTCCTATGGTGGGCTACACCTTC. Residues: CASSQLMAVPMVGYTF.

The chain carries TRBV21-1 and TRBJ2-7; the table's D call, TRBD2, has no DNA check behind it. TRBV21-1 is annotated as a pseudogene. The CDR3 has 13 amino acids. The CDR3 loop is CASSEGEGYEQYF. In DNA, the CDR3 is TGTGCCAGCTCTGAGGGGGAGGGCTACGAGCAGTACTTC.

The rearrangement joins TRBV29-1 to TRBJ2-3; 12 bases are a match to TRBD2. The junction had 10 bases not matched to a gene; V was cut back by 6 bases and J by 3 bases. Germline values: CDR1 SQVTM, CDR2 ANQGSEA. This CDR3 spans 16 amino acids. CDR3 sequence reads: CSVQWVGTSGTDTQYF. The CDR3 DNA is TGCAGCGTCCAGTGGGTTGGGACTAGCGGGACAGATACGCAGTATTTT.

The V call is TRBV6-1, the J call TRBJ1-2; D remains unclear. Germline V gene lookup returns CDR1 MNHNS and CDR2 SASEGT. V was cut by 4 bases and J by 4 bases, with 10 bases left in between. The CDR3 is made up of 13 amino acids. CDR3 amino acids: CASSVPAFYGYTF. Written as DNA, the CDR3 is TGTGCCAGCAGTGTCCCAGCATTCTATGGCTACACCTTC.

The rearrangement joins TRBV28 to TRBJ2-7; a possible D gene is TRBD1 (6 bases). The CDR3 is made up of 15 amino acids. CDR1 is MDHEN and CDR2 is SYDVKM in the germline V gene. Trimming stripped 7 bases from V and 2 bases from J, with 18 bases between. This chain's CDR3 is CASKQTGRNTYEQYF. The CDR3 DNA follows: TGTGCCAGCAAGCAGACAGGCCGAAATACCTACGAGCAGTACTTC.

The chain uses TRBV28 and TRBJ2-5; D is unresolved. Looked up from germline, CDR1 is MDHEN and CDR2 is SYDVKM. The CDR3 sequence is 14 residues long. V lost 6 bases, J lost 5 bases, and 16 bases lay in between. Here the CDR3 reads CASRLIAPRETQYF. In DNA form, the CDR3 reads TGTGCCAGCAGACTTATAGCCCCCAGGGAGACCCAGTACTTC.

The V call is TRBV19, the J call TRBJ1-5, with 7 bases fitting TRBD1. The CDR3 contains 15 residues. After removal of 4 bases from V and 2 bases from J, the junction contained 5 bases not matched to a gene. The germline V gene encodes CDR1 LNHDA and CDR2 SQIVND (reference sequence). The CDR3 is CASSTWDSRNQPQHF. The CDR3 coding sequence is TGTGCCAGTAGTACCTGGGACAGCCGCAATCAGCCCCAGCATTTT.

The chain couples TRBV6-5 to TRBJ2-7; 10 bases match TRBD1. Germline assignment: CDR1 MNHEY and CDR2 SVGAGI. This CDR3 is built from 15 residues. The ends lost 6 bases at V and 4 bases at J; junction bases unmatched: 9. For the CDR3, the DNA is TGTGCCAGCAGACCAACCGGGACAGGGGTTTACGAGCAGTACTTC. Translating gives CASRPTGTGVYEQYF.

This clone was seen only a few times. V gene TRBV28 combines with J gene TRBJ1-1, with D tentatively TRBD1 (6 bases). Germline assignment: CDR1 MDHEN and CDR2 SYDVKM. The CDR3 sequence is 15 residues long. The V end was cut by 6 bases, the J end by 3 bases, with 17 bases between. As DNA, the CDR3 is TGTGCCAGCAGCCTTCCTCCGGGACAAGACACTGAAGCTTTCTTT. Protein: CASSLPPGQDTEAFF.

V gene TRBV9 combines with J gene TRBJ2-5; D may be TRBD2 (5 bases). Trimming removed 0 bases at V and 2 bases at J, with 11 bases between. Germline V lookup: CDR1 SGDLS, CDR2 YYNGEE. The length of the CDR3 is 15 residues. The CDR3: CASSVGLAIQETQYF. The CDR3 coding sequence is TGTGCCAGCAGCGTAGGTCTAGCCATTCAAGAGACCCAGTACTTC.

The rearrangement uses TRBV4-1 and TRBJ2-3; D might be TRBD1 or TRBD2, each matching 6 bases. CDR1 and CDR2 from the germline V gene are MGHRA and YSYEKL. Trimming removed 2 bases from V and 6 bases from J, with 18 bases in between. The CDR3 consists of 16 residues. DNA of the CDR3: TGCGCCAGCAGCCAACCCAGGAGGGGGAGTAAGGATACGCAGTATTTT. Translation: CASSQPRRGSKDTQYF.

The chain employs TRBV5-1 and TRBJ2-7; a possible D gene is TRBD2 (5 bases). There are 14 residues in the CDR3. Per germline, CDR1 SGHRS and CDR2 YFSETQ. Trimming took off 4 bases at V and 7 bases at J, with 18 bases between the two ends. CDR3 coding DNA: TGCGCCAGCAGCCCGTCTGGGCCAACGGGAGAGCAGTACTTC. Translating gives CASSPSGPTGEQYF.

V usage is TRBV28 and J usage is TRBJ2-6; D is perhaps TRBD1 or TRBD2 (5 bases each). V was clipped by 6 bases and J by 0 bases, with 18 bases between them. CDR3 length equals 18 residues. CDR1 and CDR2 (germline): MDHEN, SYDVKM. The CDR3 region is CASSAPPGTPSGANVLTF. The CDR3 region has the DNA TGTGCCAGCAGCGCTCCTCCCGGGACCCCCTCTGGGGCCAACGTCCTGACTTTC.

This chain connects TRBV18 to TRBJ1-2, with 7 bases matching TRBD1. The ends lost 7 bases at V and 8 bases at J; junction bases unmatched: 22. The CDR3 has 17 amino acids. Germline V gives CDR1 KGHSH, CDR2 LQKENI. The CDR3 spells CASFSLRDSVPLYGYTF. The CDR3 bases are TGTGCCAGCTTCTCCCTCCGGGACAGTGTCCCTCTATACGGCTACACCTTC.

This chain links TRBV14 with TRBJ2-1; D possibly corresponds to TRBD2 (6 bases). The V end was cut by 4 bases, the J end by 4 bases, with 20 bases between. CDR1 SGHDN and CDR2 FVKESK come from the germline V gene. This CDR3 has 17 residues. CDR3 DNA: TGTGCCAGCAGCCCGAGCCGTCGCGGGATGAGGTACAATGAGCAGTTCTTC. It encodes CASSPSRRGMRYNEQFF.

This chain connects TRBV6-5 to TRBJ1-5, with TRBD1 identical over 7 bases. The V gene's germline CDR1 is MNHEY and CDR2 SVGAGI. J lost 4 bases, V lost 4 bases, and 10 bases had no gene match. This CDR3 spans 16 amino acids. CDR3 loop: CASSSGTDARNQPQHF. The CDR3 nucleotides are TGTGCCAGCAGTTCCGGGACAGACGCCAGGAATCAGCCCCAGCATTTT.

The chain employs TRBV27 and TRBJ1-3; D unresolved. V lost 6 bases and J lost 3, with 12 bases in between. CDR3 size: 14 residues. Germline-derived CDR1 and CDR2 are MNHEY and SMNVEV (reference sequence). The CDR3 spells CASRGGRIGNTIYF. DNA for the CDR3: TGTGCCAGCAGGGGAGGACGGATTGGAAACACCATATATTTT.

V and J are TRBV18 and TRBJ1-2; no clear D. Germline lookup yields CDR1 KGHSH and CDR2 LQKENI. The V and J ends lost 3 bases and 3 bases respectively, with 11 bases between them. The CDR3 consists of 14 residues. The CDR3 sequence: CASSPYAGYYGYTF. DNA for the CDR3: TGTGCCAGCTCACCGTACGCGGGGTACTATGGCTACACCTTC.

The chain combines TRBV5-1 with TRBJ2-2; 9 positions agree with TRBD1. The CDR3 sequence is 15 residues long. With 4 bases clipped from V and 6 bases from J, the junction kept 7 bases outside the gene matches. Per germline, CDR1 SGHRS and CDR2 YFSETQ. CDR3 nucleotides: TGCGCCAGCAGCACCGGACGACAGGGGGCCGGGGAGCTGTTTTTT. It translates to CASSTGRQGAGELFF. Based on the CDR3 plus reference TRBV5-1 and TRBJ2-2, the full variable domain is KAGVTQTPRYLIKTRGQQVTLSCSPISGHRSVSWYQQTPGQGLQFLFEYFSETQRNKGNFPGRFSGRQFSNSRSEMNVSTLELGDSALYLCASSTGRQGAGELFFGEGSRLTVL.

Notes on this clone: This sample includes further DNA sequences coding for the same CDR3. The chain recombines TRBV5-1 with TRBJ1-1, with D maybe TRBD1 (5 bases). The CDR3 covers 14 residues. Deletions cut 4 bases from V and 1 base from J, with 11 bases between. Germline V gene sequence: CDR1 SGHRS, CDR2 YFSETQ. The CDR3 nucleotides read TGCGCCAGCAGCCCGGGACCGGAGAACACTGAAGCTTTCTTT. Protein product: CASSPGPENTEAFF. Full variable domain (remainder filled in from reference TRBV5-1 and TRBJ1-1): KAGVTQTPRYLIKTRGQQVTLSCSPISGHRSVSWYQQTPGQGLQFLFEYFSETQRNKGNFPGRFSGRQFSNSRSEMNVSTLELGDSALYLCASSPGPENTEAFFGQGTRLTVV.

The V call is TRBV5-1, the J call TRBJ2-2, with 10 bases aligning to TRBD2. This CDR3 is built from 17 residues. Looked up from germline, CDR1 is SGHRS and CDR2 is YFSETQ. The ends lost 0 bases at V and 1 base at J; junction bases unmatched: 3. CDR3 residues: CASSLDPSGGNTGELFF. The CDR3 DNA follows: TGCGCCAGCAGCTTGGACCCTAGCGGGGGGAACACCGGGGAGCTGTTTTTT.

V is TRBV6-1 and J is TRBJ1-4, with D hard to call. Per the germline V gene, CDR1 is MNHNS and CDR2 is SASEGT. The ends were cut back, 7 bases at V and 4 bases at J, with 10 bases in the middle. The CDR3 totals 13 residues. CDR3 region: CASILQLNEKLFF. CDR3 nucleotide sequence: TGTGCCAGCATATTGCAGCTTAATGAAAAACTGTTTTTT.

V is TRBV27 and J is TRBJ2-1, with unresolved D. Germline CDR1 MNHEY, CDR2 SMNVEV (reference sequence). This CDR3 has 15 amino acids. V gave up 7 bases and J gave up 3 bases, with 16 bases separating them. For the CDR3, the DNA is TGTGCCAGCATACCCGGACCCCCTCGCTACAATGAGCAGTTCTTC. This gives the protein CASIPGPPRYNEQFF.